This T cell receptor beta chain was recovered during a study of blood T cell repertoires in COVID-19. In the study overall: Sites across the United States, Italy and Spain contributed samples from acute and convalescent COVID-19.

Participants spanned ages roughly 18 to 95 years and resided in roughly 22 US areas. Donors of Cohort 3 who recovered were those that had two negative PCRs, clearance, or symptom resolution. Assay used: immunoSEQ multiplex PCR; TCRdb lists only in-frame clones, some missing. The table records approximately 450,000 clones, 85% to 90% of them present only once. CDR3 length equals 16 residues. The rearrangement uses TRBV21-1 and TRBJ1-6; the table's D call, TRBD1, was not checked against the DNA. TRBV21-1 is designated a pseudogene. The receptor comes from a man aged 25 to 40 who had recovered from COVID-19. The specimen sequenced was PBMCs or T cells enriched from blood (not recorded which). CDR3 nucleotide sequence: TGTGCCAGCAGCAAAAAAGGGGGACCGCCTAATTCACCCCTCCACTTT. Its protein product is CASSKKGGPPNSPLHF.